This T cell receptor (beta chain) was recovered during a study of T cells in Graves' hyperthyroidism and ophthalmopathy. Findings and limits, study-wide: The majority of expanded thyroid clonotypes above 0.001 also appeared in blood.

Diagnosing involved the use of clinical symptoms, serum thyroxine and TRAb, thyroid ultrasound and orbital computed tomography. Authors of the study amplified TCR beta CDR3 regions from RNA transcripts. The TCR CDR3 first-round RT-PCR relied on the HTBI primer set. TCRdb reanalysed the multiplex PCR reads using MiXCR and keeps one entry per CDR3 protein. The sample lists about 360,000 distinct CDR3 sequences; roughly 25% were seen once. As concerns this clonotype: Its antigen is not identified.

After removal of 2 bases from V and 8 bases from J, the junction contained 9 bases not matched to a gene. Germline-derived CDR1 and CDR2 are SNHLY and FYNNEI. This CDR3 region has 15 residues. The chain has TRBV2 and TRBJ2-1; 7 bases are a match to TRBD2. The receptor's source is a man in his fifties with Graves' hyperthyroidism. The specimen was blood. Here the CDR3 reads CASSEPGLQADEQFF. For the CDR3, the DNA is TGTGCCAGCAGTGAACCGGGACTACAGGCGGATGAGCAGTTCTTC.